This T cell receptor beta chain is drawn from a study of blood T cell repertoires in COVID-19. Germline lookup yields CDR1 MNHEY and CDR2 SVGAGI. The CDR3 length is 15 residues. The V end lost 5 bases, the J end lost 2 bases, and 13 bases lay between the germline ends. This clone was seen just once. Per the study methods: Reference gene primer amplification yielded estimated nucleated cell counts. Repertoires were generated with immunoSEQ multiplex PCR, while TCRdb's copy carries only in-frame clones and drops some. Clone size and V and J calls were adopted from that table, with D and trimming inferred from the DNA. The table records approximately 150,000 clones, 81% of them present only once.

Sequencing input: peripheral blood. The chain uses TRBV6-5 and TRBJ1-5, with a possible D match to TRBD1 (6 bases). This receptor was obtained from a human donor in a cohort sampled during active COVID-19. The CDR3 bases are TGTGCCAGCAGTCAGGGGCTGGATCGCAATCAGCCCCAGCATTTT. This codes for CASSQGLDRNQPQHF.